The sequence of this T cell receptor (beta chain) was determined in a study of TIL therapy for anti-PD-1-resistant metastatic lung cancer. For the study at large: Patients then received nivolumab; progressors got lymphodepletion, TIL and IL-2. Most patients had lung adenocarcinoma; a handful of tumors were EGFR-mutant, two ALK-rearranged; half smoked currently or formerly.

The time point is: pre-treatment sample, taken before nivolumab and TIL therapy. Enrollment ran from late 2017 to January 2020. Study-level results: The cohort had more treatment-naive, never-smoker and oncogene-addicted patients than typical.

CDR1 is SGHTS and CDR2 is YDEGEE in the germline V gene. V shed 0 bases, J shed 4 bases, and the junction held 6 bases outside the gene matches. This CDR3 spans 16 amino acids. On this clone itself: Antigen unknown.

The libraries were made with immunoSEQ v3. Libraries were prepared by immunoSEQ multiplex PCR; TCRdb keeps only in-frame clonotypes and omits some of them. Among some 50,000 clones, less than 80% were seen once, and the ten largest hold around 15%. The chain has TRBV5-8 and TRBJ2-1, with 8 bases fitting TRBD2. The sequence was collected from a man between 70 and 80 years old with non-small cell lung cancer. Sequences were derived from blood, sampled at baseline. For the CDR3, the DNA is TGTGCCAGCAGCTTGGGGAGCGGGAGAACATACAATGAGCAGTTCTTC. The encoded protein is CASSLGSGRTYNEQFF.